This T cell receptor (beta chain) was captured by sequencing in a study of T cells in localized non-small cell lung cancer. The repertoire was sequenced with immunoSEQ multiplex PCR; TCRdb's copy has only in-frame clones and lacks some. This table holds over 65,000 clones, 70% to 85% found once. With V trimmed by 7 bases and J by 8 bases, 7 bases remained unmatched. This CDR3 has 14 amino acids. Per the germline V gene, CDR1 is SQVTM and CDR2 is ANQGSEA. This specimen consisted of peripheral blood, obtained before any cancer treatment. The source of this sequence is a female donor at least 60 years old with stage I lung adenocarcinoma. This chain connects TRBV29-1 to TRBJ2-1, with 14 bases fitting TRBD2. Written as DNA, the CDR3 is TGCAGCGGTGGGACTAGCGGGAGTGGCCATGAGCAGTTCTTC. Its translation: CSGGTSGSGHEQFF.